This T cell receptor (beta chain) was sequenced during a study of technical replicates of blood from several donors. Sequencing used immunoSEQ multiplex PCR; TCRdb keeps in-frame clones, though not all of them. The repertoire consists of about 88,000 clones, with around 93% occurring once and the leading ten covering about 0.24%. V was pared by 1 base and J by 5 bases, with 11 bases between. The germline V gene encodes CDR1 SEHNR and CDR2 FQNEAQ (reference sequence). The CDR3 has 14 amino acids. The source material was T cells isolated from PBMCs. This clonotype originated in a human donor in good health. The rearrangement uses TRBV7-9 and TRBJ1-1; D perhaps matches TRBD1 (5 bases). The CDR3 here is CASSLVGGKTEAFF. DNA of the CDR3: TGTGCCAGCAGCTTAGTTGGGGGGAAGACTGAAGCTTTCTTT.